Listed below are T cell receptor beta chains from one sample, sequenced in a study of shared clonotypes between healthy human individuals. The repertoire was sequenced with immunoSEQ multiplex PCR; TCRdb's copy has only in-frame clones and lacks some. The sample has roughly 1,500,000 clones; 98% are singletons. Specimen: naive CD4+ T cells sorted from blood. These receptors were obtained from a man aged 25-45 years in good health. Each CDR3 is given with its conserved first and last residue. A D gene is named only where the DNA matches it firmly. Size tells how often a clone was seen (once, few, many) or the class of an expanded clone, and some rows leave it out.

d_call j_call v_call clone_size cdr3_aa cdr3_nt
- TRBJ1-1 TRBV5-6 - CASSLGTAILNTEAFF TGTGCCAGCAGCTTGGGAACCGCGATTCTGAACACTGAAGCTTTCTTT
- TRBJ1-5 TRBV28 - CASSLTLGDQPQHF TGTGCCAGCAGTTTAACGCTGGGTGATCAGCCCCAGCATTTT
- TRBJ2-5 TRBV9 - CASSLSGTQETQYF TGTGCCAGCAGCCTATCCGGGACCCAAGAGACCCAGTACTTC
- TRBJ2-1 TRBV30 - CAWKFSSYNEQFF TGTGCCTGGAAATTCAGCTCCTACAATGAGCAGTTCTTC
- TRBJ2-7 TRBV19 - CASSSPSYEQYF TGTGCCAGTAGTTCCCCCTCCTACGAGCAGTACTTC
- TRBJ2-3 TRBV9 - CASSVGLLGGVGDTQYF TGTGCCAGCAGCGTAGGGTTATTGGGGGGAGTGGGAGATACGCAGTATTTT
- TRBJ1-1 TRBV7-2 - CASSRSPWSDTEAFF TGTGCCAGCAGCCGGAGCCCTTGGTCGGACACTGAAGCTTTCTTT
- TRBJ2-5 TRBV7-2 - CASSVTREETQYF TGTGCCAGCAGCGTAACGAGGGAGGAGACCCAGTACTTC
- TRBJ2-7 TRBV6-1 - CASSVRVSSYEQYF TGTGCCAGCAGTGTAAGGGTGAGCTCCTACGAGCAGTACTTC
- TRBJ1-1 TRBV27 - CASSFQGHNTEAFF TGTGCCAGCAGTTTTCAAGGGCATAACACTGAAGCTTTCTTT
- TRBJ2-7 TRBV29-1 once CSVVDRISYEQYF TGCAGCGTTGTAGACAGGATTTCCTACGAGCAGTACTTC
- TRBJ2-7 TRBV9 - CASSVATASYEQYF TGTGCCAGCAGCGTAGCAACAGCCTCCTACGAGCAGTACTTC
- TRBJ2-7 TRBV7-9 - CASSLTGSALGYEQYF TGTGCCAGCAGCCTGACGGGGTCTGCCTTAGGGTACGAGCAGTACTTC
TRBD2 TRBJ2-1 TRBV9 - CASSVGGTSVNEQFF TGTGCCAGCAGCGTAGGCGGGACTAGTGTTAATGAGCAGTTCTTC
TRBD1 TRBJ2-7 TRBV25-1 once CASSEPGTGNFYEQYF TGTGCCAGCAGTGAACCCGGGACAGGGAATTTCTACGAGCAGTACTTC
- TRBJ1-1 TRBV29-1 - CSVGVMNTEAFF TGCAGCGTTGGAGTCATGAACACTGAAGCTTTCTTT
TRBD1 TRBJ1-2 TRBV7-3 - CASTDRRGTVYGYTF TGTGCCAGCACCGATAGACGAGGGACAGTCTATGGCTACACCTTC
- TRBJ1-1 TRBV30 - CAWSAPPYTEAFF TGTGCCTGGAGTGCACCCCCTTACACTGAAGCTTTCTTT
- TRBJ2-4 TRBV2 once CASTEQLAKNIQYF TGTGCCAGCACCGAACAACTAGCCAAAAACATTCAGTACTTC
TRBD2 TRBJ2-3 TRBV4-3 - CASSQRPLLAGVPDTQYF TGCGCCAGCAGCCAGCGCCCCCTTCTAGCGGGAGTCCCAGATACGCAGTATTTT
TRBD1 TRBJ2-4 TRBV7-2 - CASSRTSPGTGSANF TGTGCCAGCAGCCGAACTAGTCCCGGGACAGGTTCCGCGAACTTC
- TRBJ2-4 TRBV11-2 - CASSLGHLLAKNIQYF TGTGCCAGCAGCTTAGGGCACCTGCTAGCCAAAAACATTCAGTACTTC
- TRBJ1-1 TRBV11-2 - CASSPHRVGTEAFF TGTGCCAGCAGCCCTCACAGGGTAGGCACTGAAGCTTTCTTT
TRBD2 TRBJ2-3 TRBV9 once CASSVELAGITDTQYF TGTGCCAGCAGCGTAGAACTAGCGGGAATTACAGATACGCAGTATTTT
- TRBJ2-7 TRBV7-9 - CASSPYDLVGGRYEQYF TGTGCCAGCAGCCCGTATGACTTGGTTGGGGGGCGCTACGAGCAGTACTTC
- TRBJ2-1 TRBV7-2 - CASSLRLGRQFF TGTGCCAGCAGCTTACGACTAGGAAGACAGTTCTTC
- TRBJ2-3 TRBV5-1 - CASSLVAGASTDTQYF TGCGCCAGCAGCTTGGTAGCTGGAGCTAGCACAGATACGCAGTATTTT
TRBD2 TRBJ2-2 TRBV29-1 - CSVQPGLAGAGELFF TGCAGCGTTCAACCGGGACTAGCGGGAGCCGGGGAGCTGTTTTTT
- TRBJ1-4 TRBV7-9 once CASSLLAGDATNEKLFF TGTGCCAGCAGCTTACTCGCAGGAGATGCAACTAATGAAAAACTGTTTTTT
- TRBJ1-2 TRBV28 - CASSLIHSYGYTF TGTGCCAGCAGTTTAATCCACTCCTATGGCTACACCTTC
TRBD1 TRBJ1-2 TRBV28 - CASSSLDRDYGYTF TGTGCCAGCAGCTCCTTAGACAGGGACTATGGCTACACCTTC
- TRBJ2-1 TRBV18 - CASSPPGTAQEYNEQFF TGTGCCAGCTCACCACCTGGAACGGCACAGGAATACAATGAGCAGTTCTTC
TRBD1 TRBJ1-2 TRBV7-8 once CASSLGGQGTYYGYTF TGTGCCAGCAGCTTGGGGGGACAGGGAACCTACTATGGCTACACCTTC
- TRBJ2-5 TRBV10-3 - CAISVQGSQETQYF TGTGCCATCAGTGTCCAGGGCAGCCAAGAGACCCAGTACTTC
TRBD2 TRBJ2-7 TRBV7-9 - CASSFLAGGSFEQYF TGTGCCAGCAGCTTCTTAGCGGGGGGATCCTTCGAGCAGTACTTC
TRBD2 TRBJ2-5 TRBV7-6 - CASSTGLAGSLQETQYF TGTGCCAGCAGCACGGGACTAGCGGGCTCGCTGCAAGAGACCCAGTACTTC
- TRBJ1-1 TRBV5-1 - CASSGKTGLNTEAFF TGCGCCAGCAGCGGCAAAACGGGCCTGAACACTGAAGCTTTCTTT